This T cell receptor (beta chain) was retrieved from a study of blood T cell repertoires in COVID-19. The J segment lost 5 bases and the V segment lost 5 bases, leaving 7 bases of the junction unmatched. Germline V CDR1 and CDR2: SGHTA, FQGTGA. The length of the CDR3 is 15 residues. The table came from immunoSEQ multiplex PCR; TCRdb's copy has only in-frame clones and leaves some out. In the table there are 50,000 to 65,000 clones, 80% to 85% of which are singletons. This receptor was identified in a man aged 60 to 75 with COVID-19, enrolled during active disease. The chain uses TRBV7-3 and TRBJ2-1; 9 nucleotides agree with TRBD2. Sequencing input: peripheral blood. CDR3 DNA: TGTGCCAGCAGCGCGACTAGCGGTGCACACAATGAGCAGTTCTTC. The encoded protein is CASSATSGAHNEQFF.